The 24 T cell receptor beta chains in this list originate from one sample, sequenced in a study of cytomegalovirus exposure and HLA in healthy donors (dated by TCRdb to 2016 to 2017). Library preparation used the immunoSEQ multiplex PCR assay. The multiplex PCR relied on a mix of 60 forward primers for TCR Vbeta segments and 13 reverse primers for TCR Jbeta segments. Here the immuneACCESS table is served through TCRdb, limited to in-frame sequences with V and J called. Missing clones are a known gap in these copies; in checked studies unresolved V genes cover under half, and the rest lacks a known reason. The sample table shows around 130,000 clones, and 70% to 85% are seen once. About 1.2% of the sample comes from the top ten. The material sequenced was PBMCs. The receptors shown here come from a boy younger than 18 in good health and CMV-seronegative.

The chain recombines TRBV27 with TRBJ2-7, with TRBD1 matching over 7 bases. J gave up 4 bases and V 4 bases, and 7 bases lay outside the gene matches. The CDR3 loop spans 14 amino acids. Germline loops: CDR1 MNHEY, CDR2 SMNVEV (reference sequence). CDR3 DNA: TGTGCCAGCAGTTCAGGGGGTGCGGCGTACGAGCAGTACTTC. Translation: CASSSGGAAYEQYF.

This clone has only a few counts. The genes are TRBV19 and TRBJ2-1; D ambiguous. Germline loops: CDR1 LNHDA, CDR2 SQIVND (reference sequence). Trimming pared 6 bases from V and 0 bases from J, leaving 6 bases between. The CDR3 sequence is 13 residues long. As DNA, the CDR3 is TGTGCCAGTAGCCCCCTCTCCTACAATGAGCAGTTCTTC. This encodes CASSPLSYNEQFF. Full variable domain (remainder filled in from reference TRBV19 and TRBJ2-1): DGGITQSPKYLFRKEGQNVTLSCEQNLNHDAMYWYRQDPGQGLRLIYYSQIVNDFQKGDIAEGYSVSREKKESFPLTVTSAQKNPTAFYLCASSPLSYNEQFFGPGTRLTVL.

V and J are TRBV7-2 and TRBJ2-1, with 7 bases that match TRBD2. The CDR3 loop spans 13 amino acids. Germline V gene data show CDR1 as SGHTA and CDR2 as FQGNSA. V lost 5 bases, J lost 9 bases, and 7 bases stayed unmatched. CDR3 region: CASSPIWGGEQFF. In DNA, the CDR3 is TGTGCCAGCAGCCCGATATGGGGGGGTGAGCAGTTCTTC.

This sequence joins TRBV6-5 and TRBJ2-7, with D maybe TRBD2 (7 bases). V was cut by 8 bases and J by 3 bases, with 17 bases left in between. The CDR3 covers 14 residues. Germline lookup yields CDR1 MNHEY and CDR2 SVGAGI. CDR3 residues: CASGARGQYYEQYF. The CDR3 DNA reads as TGTGCCAGCGGCGCGCGGGGGCAATACTACGAGCAGTACTTC.

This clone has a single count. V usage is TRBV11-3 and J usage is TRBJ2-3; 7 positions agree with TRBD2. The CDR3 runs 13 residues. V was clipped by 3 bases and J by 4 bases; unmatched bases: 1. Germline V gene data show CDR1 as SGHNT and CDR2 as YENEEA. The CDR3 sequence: CASSLGGSDTQYF. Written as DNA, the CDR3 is TGTGCCAGCAGCTTGGGGGGGTCAGATACGCAGTATTTT.

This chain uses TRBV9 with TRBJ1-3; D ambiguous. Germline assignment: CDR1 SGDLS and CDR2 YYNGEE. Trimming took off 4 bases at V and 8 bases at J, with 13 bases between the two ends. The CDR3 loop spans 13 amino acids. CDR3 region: CASSILGEDTIYF. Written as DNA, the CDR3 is TGTGCCAGCAGCATTCTAGGTGAAGACACCATATATTTT.

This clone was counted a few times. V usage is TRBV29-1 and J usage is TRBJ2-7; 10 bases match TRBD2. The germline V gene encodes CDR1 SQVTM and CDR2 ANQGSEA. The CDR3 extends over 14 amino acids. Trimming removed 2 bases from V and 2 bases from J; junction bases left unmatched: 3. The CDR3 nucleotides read TGCAGCGTTGAACTAGCGGGAGAAACCTACGAGCAGTACTTC. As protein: CSVELAGETYEQYF.

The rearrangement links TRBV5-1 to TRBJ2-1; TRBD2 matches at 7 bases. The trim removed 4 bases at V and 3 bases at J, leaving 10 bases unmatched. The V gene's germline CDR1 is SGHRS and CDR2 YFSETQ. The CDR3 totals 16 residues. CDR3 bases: TGCGCCAGCAGCCCGGGATCTAGCGGAGTCTACAATGAGCAGTTCTTC. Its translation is CASSPGSSGVYNEQFF. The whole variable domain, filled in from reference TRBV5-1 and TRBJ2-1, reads KAGVTQTPRYLIKTRGQQVTLSCSPISGHRSVSWYQQTPGQGLQFLFEYFSETQRNKGNFPGRFSGRQFSNSRSEMNVSTLELGDSALYLCASSPGSSGVYNEQFFGPGTRLTVL.

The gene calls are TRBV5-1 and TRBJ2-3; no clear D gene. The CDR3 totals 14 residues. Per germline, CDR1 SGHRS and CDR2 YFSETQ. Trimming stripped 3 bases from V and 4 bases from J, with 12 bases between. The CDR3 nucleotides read TGCGCCAGCAGCTCTTCGTCTACGGCAGATACGCAGTATTTT. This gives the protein CASSSSSTADTQYF.

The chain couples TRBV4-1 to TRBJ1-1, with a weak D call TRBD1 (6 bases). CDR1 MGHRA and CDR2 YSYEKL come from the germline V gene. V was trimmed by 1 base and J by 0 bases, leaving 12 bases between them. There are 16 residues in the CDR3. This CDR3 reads CASSQGTDAMNTEAFF. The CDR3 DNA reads TGCGCCAGCAGCCAAGGGACAGATGCTATGAACACTGAAGCTTTCTTT.

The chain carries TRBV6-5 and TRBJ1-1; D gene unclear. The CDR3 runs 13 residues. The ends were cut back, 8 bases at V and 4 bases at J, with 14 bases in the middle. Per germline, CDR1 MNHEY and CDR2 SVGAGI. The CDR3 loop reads CASHGSEGTEAFF. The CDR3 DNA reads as TGTGCCAGCCACGGAAGTGAGGGCACTGAAGCTTTCTTT.

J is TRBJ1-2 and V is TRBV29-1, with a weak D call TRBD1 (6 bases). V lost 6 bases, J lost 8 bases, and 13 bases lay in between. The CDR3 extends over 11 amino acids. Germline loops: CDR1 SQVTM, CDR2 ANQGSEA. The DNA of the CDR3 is TGCAGCGTGCCACAGGGAGACGGCTACACCTTC. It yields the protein CSVPQGDGYTF.

Written as DNA, the CDR3 is TGTGCCAGCAGCTTAAATCTGCTAGCGACCCGCGGTACGCAGTATTTT. The encoded protein is CASSLNLLATRGTQYF. The chain couples TRBV13 to TRBJ2-3; possible D gene TRBD2, 6 bases. The V gene lost 2 bases and the J gene lost 8 bases, with 20 bases spanning the gap. The CDR3 sequence is 16 residues long. Germline values: CDR1 PRHDT, CDR2 FYEKMQ (reference sequence).

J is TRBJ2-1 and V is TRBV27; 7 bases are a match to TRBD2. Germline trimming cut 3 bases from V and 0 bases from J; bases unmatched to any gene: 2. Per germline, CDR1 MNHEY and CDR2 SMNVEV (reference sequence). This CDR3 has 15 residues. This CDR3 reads CASSLRGSSYNEQFF. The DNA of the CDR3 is TGTGCCAGCAGTTTGCGCGGGAGCTCCTACAATGAGCAGTTCTTC.

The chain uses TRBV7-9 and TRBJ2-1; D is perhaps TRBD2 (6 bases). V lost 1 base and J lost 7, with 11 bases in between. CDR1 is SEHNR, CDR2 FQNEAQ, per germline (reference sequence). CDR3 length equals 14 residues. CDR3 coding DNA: TGTGCCAGCAGCTTAGTGGGGGAGGAAAATGAGCAGTTCTTC. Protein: CASSLVGEENEQFF.

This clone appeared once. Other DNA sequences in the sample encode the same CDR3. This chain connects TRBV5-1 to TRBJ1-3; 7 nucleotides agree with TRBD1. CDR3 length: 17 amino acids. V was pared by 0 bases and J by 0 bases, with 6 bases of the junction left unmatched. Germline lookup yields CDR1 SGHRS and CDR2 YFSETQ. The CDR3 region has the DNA TGCGCCAGCAGCTTGGGTCCGGGACAGAGCTCTGGAAACACCATATATTTT. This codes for CASSLGPGQSSGNTIYF.

The CDR3 region has the DNA TGTGCCATCAGGAAGGAGGGGGAGACCCAGTACTTC. As protein: CAIRKEGETQYF. The V call is TRBV10-3, the J call TRBJ2-5; TRBD2 is a possible D gene (6 bases). CDR1 and CDR2 (germline): ENHRY, SYGVKD. The CDR3 totals 12 residues. V dropped 6 bases and J dropped 5 bases, with 10 bases sitting between them.

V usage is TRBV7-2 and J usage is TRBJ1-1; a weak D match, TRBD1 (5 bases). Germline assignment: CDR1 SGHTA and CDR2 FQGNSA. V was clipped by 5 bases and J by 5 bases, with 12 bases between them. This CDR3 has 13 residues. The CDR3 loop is CASSPAGGTEAFF. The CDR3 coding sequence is TGTGCCAGCAGCCCAGCGGGGGGTACTGAAGCTTTCTTT.

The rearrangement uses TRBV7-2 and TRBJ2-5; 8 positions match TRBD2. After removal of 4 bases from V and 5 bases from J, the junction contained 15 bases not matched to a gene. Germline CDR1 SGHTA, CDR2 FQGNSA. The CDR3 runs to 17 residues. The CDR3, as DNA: TGTGCCAGCAGCTCACCACTAGCGGACTGGGGGAAGGAGACCCAGTACTTC. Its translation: CASSSPLADWGKETQYF.

The CDR3 region has the DNA TGTGCCAGCAGCTTCCAGGGGGGAAGTCAGCCCCAGCATTTT. Translating gives CASSFQGGSQPQHF. The V call is TRBV5-8, the J call TRBJ1-5, with TRBD1 identical over 7 bases. Germline V lookup: CDR1 SGHTS, CDR2 YDEGEE. The CDR3 loop spans 14 amino acids. V trimming: 2 bases; J trimming: 6 bases; junction bases outside the gene matches: 5.

The CDR3 region has the DNA TGTGCCAGCAGCTTCAACGGTGAGCAGTTCTTC. It codes for CASSFNGEQFF. The chain employs TRBV7-9 and TRBJ2-1; D remains unclear. CDR3 length: 11 residues. The germline V gene encodes CDR1 SEHNR and CDR2 FQNEAQ (reference sequence). Between the trimmed V and J ends, which lost 3 bases and 9 bases, there was a span of 6 bases.

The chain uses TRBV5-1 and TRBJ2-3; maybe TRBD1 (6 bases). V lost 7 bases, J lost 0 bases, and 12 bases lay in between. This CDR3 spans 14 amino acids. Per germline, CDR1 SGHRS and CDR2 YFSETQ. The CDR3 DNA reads TGCGCCAGCGCCTCAGGGGCGAGCACAGATACGCAGTATTTT. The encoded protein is CASASGASTDTQYF.

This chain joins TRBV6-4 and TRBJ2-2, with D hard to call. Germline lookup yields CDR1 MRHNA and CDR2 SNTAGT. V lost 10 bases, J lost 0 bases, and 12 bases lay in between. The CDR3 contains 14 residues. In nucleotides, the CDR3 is TGTGCCACCAGAGTTAGAACGAACACCGGGGAGCTGTTTTTT. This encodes CATRVRTNTGELFF.

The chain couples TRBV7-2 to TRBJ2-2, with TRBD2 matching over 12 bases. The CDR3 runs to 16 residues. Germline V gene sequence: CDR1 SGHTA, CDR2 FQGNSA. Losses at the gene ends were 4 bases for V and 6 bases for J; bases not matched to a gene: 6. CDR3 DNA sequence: TGTGCCAGCAGCTCAAAACTAGCGGGAGGTCCCGGGGAGCTGTTTTTT. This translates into CASSSKLAGGPGELFF. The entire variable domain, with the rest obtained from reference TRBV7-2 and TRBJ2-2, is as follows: GAGVSQSPSNKVTEKGKDVELRCDPISGHTALYWYRQSLGQGLEFLIYFQGNSAPDKSGLPSDRFSAERTGGSVSTLTIQRTQQEDSAVYLCASSSKLAGGPGELFFGEGSRLTVL.